The T cell receptor beta chain described here comes from a study of human T cells and chemical hapten exposure (dated by TCRdb to 2020 to 2022). General notes on the study: For sensitization, 2% DPC in acetone was applied to a 2 cm by 2 cm area of upper inner arm skin. The mostly female patient cohort included alopecia areata with under or over 50% scalp involvement, alopecia totalis and alopecia universalis. The study tracked peripheral blood TCR repertoire changes in vivo during primary and secondary sensitization to the hapten diphenylcyclopropenone (DPC) in alopecia patients. Patients additionally received weekly therapeutic DPC doses to the scalp throughout the approximately 25-week study period. Patch testing on the upper back used Finn chambers containing 0.01% DPC, with scoring done after 6 days according to International Contact Dermatitis Research Group standards. Patient blood was sampled pre-sensitization (week 0) and at 2, 6 and about 24 weeks after DPC sensitization. Libraries were pooled for sequencing, and per-sample TCR yields varied mainly because of small differences in library volumes within the pool. Twenty-nine alopecia patients gave blood for TCR sequencing at one to four time points (pre-sensitization, 2, 6 and 24 weeks). What the authors observed across the whole study: Significantly more large CDR3 similarity clusters were formed by expanded TCRs than by pre-sensitization or healthy control sets, consistent with antigen-driven responses. After repeated subsampling, changes were observed in the strength of the expansion versus patch-test correlation and in the threshold at which the correlation became significant. DPC sensitization did not change the number of TCRs with a frequency above 1 in 1000, and there was no evidence of changes in global repertoire structure. Alopecia, a presumed autoimmune disease, was present in all patients, so the immune response of the patients might differ from that of healthy individuals. Patch test score correlated positively with the number of PT1 expanded TCRs, reaching significance at thresholds 8, 16 and 32 but not at 4.

At least ten counts were recorded for this clonotype. Its antigen is currently not known. No base quality values were provided; no much bigger clone lies one nucleotide off. According to the study, the label for this sample's time point signals: pre-sensitization, week 0. In the paper's terms, the treatment or condition label means: therapeutic diphenylcyclopropenone sensitization with weekly scalp DPC. At each patch-test visit, blood was drawn before the patch test was applied. Eligible patients were aged 18 to 70, diagnosed with alopecia, deemed suitable for DPC therapy, and excluded if pregnant. Unfractionated whole blood was collected in Tempus Blood RNA tubes, and total RNA was extracted from that blood. CDR3 length: 16 amino acids, cysteine to phenylalanine. Only the CDR3 DNA is retained, 48 bases long and in frame from the first base. From the germline V gene, CDR1 is SGHTA and CDR2 is FQGTGA. For this chain, trimming is 1 base at the V end and 4 bases at the J end, and the number of junction bases without a gene match is 6.

Library creation used RACE. This sample was sequenced with a NextSeq 500. During library preparation, unique molecular identifiers were attached to individual cDNA molecules so that TCRs could be counted quantitatively and reproducibly. For every blood RNA sample, sequencing covered both the TCR alpha and TCR beta chains. The authors processed their data as follows. Samples had a median of roughly 98,000 TCRs, with a range from roughly 20,000 to 690,600. The Decombinator software suite was used to annotate the V, J and CDR3 of the TCR reads. Every sample was subsampled to the same number of TCRs (28,000) for the PS versus PT1 abundance plots. TCRs were defined as expanded if absent before sensitization and observed at least eight times at the 2-week time point. Using fastp trimming at Q25 and MiXCR clonotype assembly, TCRdb reanalyzed the public sequencing data and kept in-frame beta chains. CDR3 protein duplicates are merged, each entry listing the most common genes and DNA. These V and J calls are TCRdb output, not the study's own analysis. This sample is represented by a few hundred thousand distinct CDR3 sequences; about 8.6% of them were singletons. The ten most abundant clones make up less than 3% of the sample.

This sample comprised whole blood, obtained in connection with sensitization to the hapten diphenylcyclopropenone (DPC). Recombination joined TRBV7-3 with TRBJ2-1; 8 nucleotides in the junction match TRBD2. This TCR derives from a woman aged 40-49 years with alopecia areata. Some clones in this sample may be carry-over from other donors' samples. The CDR3 region reads CASSLNGRGTYNEQFF. At the DNA level, the sequence is TGTGCCAGCAGCTTAAACGGGAGGGGTACGTACAATGAGCAGTTCTTC. This CDR3, with the reference TRBV7-3 and TRBJ2-1 proteins standing in past its ends, gives the full variable domain GAGVSQTPSNKVTEKGKYVELRCDPISGHTALYWYRQSLGQGPEFLIYFQGTGAADDSGLPNDRFFAVRPEGSVSTLKIQRTERGDSAVYLCASSLNGRGTYNEQFFGPGTRLTVL.